This T cell receptor beta chain derives from a study of early T cells in non-severe SARS-CoV-2 infection. Turning to the study itself: Sequenced bulk RNA came from whole blood that was unsorted, and chains were unpaired. Study-wide results and caveats: VDJdb-based annotation leaned toward anti-spike CD8 responses and missed private and CD4 specificities.

This clonotype was found many times. Antigen specificity is unknown. TCRdb re-derived calls from the 5' RACE reads in MiXCR, one entry per CDR3 protein. The repertoire holds some 41,000 distinct CDR3 sequences, 5.8% seen once, with under 30% in the top ten. The TCR originated in an adult who was a healthcare worker with PCR-confirmed SARS-CoV-2 infection or an uninfected control (not recorded which). Material for sequencing was whole blood.

The CDR3 DNA follows: TGTGCCAGCAGTTTTCAGGGGAGGGCCGATTACGAGCAGTACTTC. It specifies CASSFQGRADYEQYF. The J gene is TRBJ2-7, the V gene TRBV28; TRBD2 might be the D (7 bases). Germline lookup yields CDR1 MDHEN and CDR2 SYDVKM. Between the trimmed V and J ends, which lost 3 bases and 4 bases, there was a span of 16 bases. The CDR3 consists of 15 residues.